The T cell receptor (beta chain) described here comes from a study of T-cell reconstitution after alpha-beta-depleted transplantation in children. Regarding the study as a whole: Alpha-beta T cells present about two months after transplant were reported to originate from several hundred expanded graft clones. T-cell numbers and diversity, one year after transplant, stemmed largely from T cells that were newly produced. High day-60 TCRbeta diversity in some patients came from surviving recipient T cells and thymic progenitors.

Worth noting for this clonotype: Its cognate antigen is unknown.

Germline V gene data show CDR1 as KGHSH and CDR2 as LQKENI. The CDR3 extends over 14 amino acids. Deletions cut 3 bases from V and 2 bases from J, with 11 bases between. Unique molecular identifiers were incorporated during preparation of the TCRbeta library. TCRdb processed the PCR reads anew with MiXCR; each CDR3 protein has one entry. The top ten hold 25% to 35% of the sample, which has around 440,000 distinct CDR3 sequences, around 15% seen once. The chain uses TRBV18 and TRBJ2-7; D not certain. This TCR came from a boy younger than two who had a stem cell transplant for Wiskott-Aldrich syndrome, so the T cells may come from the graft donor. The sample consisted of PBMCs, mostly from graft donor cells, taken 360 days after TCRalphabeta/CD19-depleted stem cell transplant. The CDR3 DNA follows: TGTGCCAGCTCACCGTCGGTCAGGACCTACGAGCAGTACTTC. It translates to CASSPSVRTYEQYF.